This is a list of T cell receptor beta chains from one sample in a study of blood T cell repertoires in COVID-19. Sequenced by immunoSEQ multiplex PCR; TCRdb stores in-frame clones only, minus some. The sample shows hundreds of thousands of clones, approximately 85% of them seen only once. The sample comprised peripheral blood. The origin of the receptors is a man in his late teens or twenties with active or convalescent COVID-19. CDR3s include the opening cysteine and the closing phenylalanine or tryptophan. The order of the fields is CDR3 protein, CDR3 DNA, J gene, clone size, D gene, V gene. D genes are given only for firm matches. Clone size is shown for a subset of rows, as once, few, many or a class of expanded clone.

CASSVTIDETQYF | TGTGCCAGCAGCGTCACAATTGATGAGACCCAGTACTTC | TRBJ2-5 | . | . | TRBV7-2
CASSSASGGLEQYF | TGTGCCAGCAGCAGCGCTAGCGGGGGGCTCGAGCAGTACTTC | TRBJ2-7 | . | TRBD2 | TRBV5-4
CASSEYGPYNEQFF | TGTGCCAGCAGTGAATATGGGCCCTACAATGAGCAGTTCTTC | TRBJ2-1 | . | . | TRBV25-1
CASSEFGTGGDNEQFF | TGCGCCAGCAGTGAGTTCGGGACAGGGGGGGACAATGAGCAGTTCTTC | TRBJ2-1 | few | TRBD1 | TRBV10-1
CARSLGARGERGYSGANVLTF | TGCGCCCGCAGCTTGGGCGCCCGGGGGGAGAGAGGGTACTCTGGGGCCAACGTCCTGACTTTC | TRBJ2-6 | . | TRBD2 | TRBV5-1
CASSLTGGRGPCNQPQHF | TGTGCCAGCAGCCTGACAGGCGGGAGGGGGCCATGCAATCAGCCCCAGCATTTT | TRBJ1-5 | . | TRBD1 | TRBV3-1/TRBV3-2
CASSLGQGFGYTF | TGTGCCAGCAGCTTAGGTCAGGGGTTTGGCTACACCTTC | TRBJ1-2 | . | . | TRBV7-2
CASSPPGQGLNTEAFF | TGTGCCAGCAGCCCCCCCGGGCAGGGCCTAAACACTGAAGCTTTCTTT | TRBJ1-1 | . | . | TRBV7-9
CASSDNINSNQPQHF | TGTGCCAGCAGTGATAACATCAATAGCAATCAGCCCCAGCATTTT | TRBJ1-5 | . | . | TRBV2
CASSVGISGGNEQFF | TGTGCCAGCAGCGTAGGTATTAGCGGGGGCAATGAGCAGTTCTTC | TRBJ2-1 | . | TRBD2 | TRBV9
CASSYRQSYEQYF | TGTGCCAGCAGTTACCGACAGTCCTACGAGCAGTACTTC | TRBJ2-7 | once | . | TRBV27
CASSSRDRGPETQYF | TGTGCCAGCAGCTCCCGGGACAGGGGGCCGGAGACCCAGTACTTC | TRBJ2-5 | . | TRBD1 | TRBV7-2
CASGTGTRPYNEQFF | TGTGCCAGCGGCACAGGGACGCGACCCTACAATGAGCAGTTCTTC | TRBJ2-1 | . | . | TRBV9
CASSPGGTVYGYTF | TGTGCCAGCAGCCCGGGCGGGACAGTCTATGGCTACACCTTC | TRBJ1-2 | many | TRBD1 | TRBV5-6
CASSLELAGDPNEQFF | TGTGCCAGCAGCTTGGAACTAGCGGGGGACCCCAATGAGCAGTTCTTC | TRBJ2-1 | . | TRBD2 | TRBV11-3
CATRQGAVTDTQYF | TGCGCCACCAGACAGGGGGCGGTGACAGATACGCAGTATTTT | TRBJ2-3 | . | TRBD1 | TRBV5-1
CASTNTGEYGYIF | TGTGCCAGCACAAACACAGGGGAATATGGCTACATCTTC | TRBJ1-2 | . | TRBD1 | TRBV12-3/TRBV12-4
CASRVGQDNYGYTF | TGTGCCAGCAGGGTCGGACAGGATAACTATGGCTACACCTTC | TRBJ1-2 | once | TRBD1 | TRBV3-1/TRBV3-2
CASSLSLGPHYGYTF | TGTGCCAGCAGCTTGTCATTGGGGCCTCACTATGGCTACACCTTC | TRBJ1-2 | . | . | TRBV7-9
CASSGIERGGLYNSPLHF | TGTGCCAGCAGCGGAATAGAGCGAGGGGGTCTGTATAATTCACCCCTCCACTTT | TRBJ1-6 | . | . | TRBV9
CASGLEAGAVAGYTF | TGTGCTAGTGGTTTGGAGGCAGGGGCCGTCGCCGGCTACACCTTC | TRBJ1-2 | . | . | TRBV12-5
CASSEQQGYGYTF | TGTGCCAGCAGTGAACAGCAGGGGTATGGCTACACCTTC | TRBJ1-2 | . | . | TRBV6-1
CASSLAGWVANEKLFF | TGTGCCAGCAGCTTGGCAGGGTGGGTTGCTAATGAAAAACTGTTTTTT | TRBJ1-4 | . | . | TRBV11-2
CASSLVQNPQYF | TGTGCCAGCAGCTTGGTGCAGAATCCCCAGTACTTC | TRBJ2-5 | . | . | TRBV5-6
CASSANTGYSNEKLFF | TGTGCCAGCTCAGCCAATACAGGGTATTCTAATGAAAAACTGTTTTTT | TRBJ1-4 | . | . | TRBV18
CASRGRTGQVNNEQFF | TGTGCCAGTAGGGGCCGAACGGGACAGGTTAACAATGAGCAGTTCTTC | TRBJ2-1 | few | TRBD1 | TRBV19
CASSLGSDRANYGYTF | TGTGCCAGCAGCTTGGGATCCGACCGGGCTAACTATGGCTACACCTTC | TRBJ1-2 | . | . | TRBV5-6
CASSLRQGNTEAFF | TGTGCCAGCAGTTTAAGGCAGGGAAACACTGAAGCTTTCTTT | TRBJ1-1 | . | . | TRBV27
CASTLGGFQPQHF | TGTGCCAGCACCCTGGGGGGGTTTCAGCCCCAGCATTTT | TRBJ1-5 | . | . | TRBV12-3/TRBV12-4
CASSDHYEQYF | TGTGCCAGCAGTGACCACTACGAGCAGTACTTC | TRBJ2-7 | . | . | TRBV6-1
CASNPFSGLSYEQYF | TGTGCCAGCAACCCCTTTAGCGGACTCTCCTACGAGCAGTACTTC | TRBJ2-7 | . | . | TRBV2
CASKGSGSTLGTQYF | TGTGCCAGCAAGGGTTCGGGATCCACTTTGGGGACGCAGTATTTT | TRBJ2-3 | . | . | TRBV13